These 29 T cell receptor beta chains originate from one sample sequenced in a study of control samples from healthy donors and cancer patients. Sequencing was performed with immunoSEQ multiplex PCR; in TCRdb, only in-frame clones are kept and a portion is missing. This sample carries approximately 87,000 clones, more than 85% of them seen once, and the ten largest clones take about 1.3%. The sequenced sample was blood. These receptors originate from a woman aged 45-65 years in good health.

This clone was detected only a few times. The chain is built from TRBV25-1 and TRBJ2-7, with D uncertain. V dropped 2 bases and J dropped 5 bases, with 13 bases sitting between them. Per germline, CDR1 MGHDK and CDR2 SYGVNS. CDR3 size: 14 residues. Written as DNA, the CDR3 is TGTGCCAGCAGTGAAAGGGTTTTCCTCGACGAGCAGTACTTC. This sequence encodes CASSERVFLDEQYF.

The chain links TRBV12-5 to TRBJ2-7; 9 bases fit TRBD1. CDR1 is LGHNT and CDR2 is FRNRAP in the germline V gene. The CDR3 covers 15 residues. Losses at the gene ends were 5 bases for V and 1 base for J; bases not matched to a gene: 6. CDR3 loop: CASGQGQGLSYEQYF. Written as DNA, the CDR3 is TGTGCTAGTGGTCAAGGACAGGGGTTATCCTACGAGCAGTACTTC. The variable domain in full, completed from reference TRBV12-5 and TRBJ2-7, reads DARVTQTPRHKVTEMGQEVTMRCQPILGHNTVFWYRQTMMQGLELLAYFRNRAPLDDSGMPKDRFSAEMPDATLATLKIQPSEPRDSAVYFCASGQGQGLSYEQYFGPGTRLTVT.

This clone was picked up one time. The V gene is TRBV19, the J gene TRBJ1-4; 10 nucleotides line up with TRBD1. The germline CDR1 and CDR2 sequences are LNHDA and SQIVND (reference sequence). Trimming took 6 bases from V and 1 from J; bases not matched to a gene: 5. This CDR3 region has 16 residues. CDR3 DNA sequence: TGTGCCAGTAGCCCGACAGGGGGCCTAACTAATGAAAAACTGTTTTTT. The encoded protein is CASSPTGGLTNEKLFF.

V is TRBV7-9 and J is TRBJ2-2, with D hard to call. The germline CDR1 and CDR2 sequences are SEHNR and FQNEAQ (reference sequence). Trimming left V 3 bases short and J 7 bases short, with 9 bases between. The CDR3 loop spans 13 amino acids. CDR3 sequence reads: CASSFEVLGELFF. The CDR3 DNA reads TGTGCCAGCAGCTTTGAAGTTCTCGGGGAGCTGTTTTTT.

The chain couples TRBV6-5 to TRBJ1-2, with D maybe TRBD1 (5 bases). With 2 bases removed from V and 7 bases from J, the gap between germline ends came to 11 bases. Germline V gene lookup returns CDR1 MNHEY and CDR2 SVGAGI. The CDR3 sequence is 13 residues long. The CDR3 nucleotides are TGTGCCAGCAGTTACACCAGGGTCGGTGGCTACACCTTC. Translating gives CASSYTRVGGYTF.

This rearrangement joins TRBV21-1 to TRBJ1-4; the D call of TRBD1 is as the table states it, not checked on the DNA. TRBV21-1 is a recognized pseudogene. The CDR3 totals 14 residues. CDR3 sequence: CATLGGRLNEKLFF. CDR3 DNA sequence: TGTGCCACTTTAGGGGGACGGCTTAATGAAAAACTGTTTTTT.

The chain links TRBV7-3 to TRBJ2-1; no firm D call. CDR1 is SGHTA and CDR2 is FQGTGA in the germline V gene. The germline V and J ends were trimmed by 1 base and 8 bases, with 18 bases remaining between them. The CDR3 totals 16 residues. The CDR3, as DNA: TGTGCCAGCAGCTTAAAGAGTCGAAGCCGAGTCGATGAGCAGTTCTTC. Translation gives CASSLKSRSRVDEQFF.

The chain couples TRBV20-1 to TRBJ2-7; D gene ambiguous. Germline CDR1 and CDR2: DFQATT and SNEGSKA (reference sequence). The CDR3 spans 12 residues. The V end was cut by 3 bases, the J end by 5 bases, with 11 bases between. The CDR3 DNA reads TGCAGTGCTAGTCTTACGGCGCACGAGCAGTACTTC. Amino acids: CSASLTAHEQYF.

The chain links TRBV11-2 to TRBJ1-4, with a weak D call TRBD1 (5 bases). The germline V gene encodes CDR1 SGHAT and CDR2 FQNNGV. The CDR3 is made up of 15 amino acids. The V and J ends lost 5 bases and 4 bases respectively, with 14 bases between them. The CDR3 sequence: CASSPSGRGNEKLFF. CDR3 nucleotide sequence: TGTGCCAGCAGCCCCTCAGGGCGGGGTAATGAAAAACTGTTTTTT. The full variable domain, completed using reference TRBV11-2 and TRBJ1-4, is EAGVAQSPRYKIIEKRQSVAFWCNPISGHATLYWYQQILGQGPKLLIQFQNNGVVDDSQLPKDRFSAERLKGVDSTLKIQPAKLEDSAVYLCASSPSGRGNEKLFFGSGTQLSVL.

As DNA, the CDR3 is TGTGCCAGCAGCCTCGTCCTGGGAAACACCATATATTTT. As protein: CASSLVLGNTIYF. This chain links TRBV11-1 with TRBJ1-3; D is unclear. This CDR3 spans 13 amino acids. V was pared by 5 bases and J by 4 bases, with 9 bases between. Germline V lookup: CDR1 SGHAT, CDR2 FQDESV (reference sequence).

The chain is built from TRBV28 and TRBJ1-2, with TRBD1 matching 8 bases. The CDR3 runs 12 residues. The J segment lost 7 bases and the V segment lost 6 bases, leaving 4 bases of the junction unmatched. Germline V CDR1 and CDR2: MDHEN, SYDVKM. The CDR3 sequence: CASRTQGGGYTF. The CDR3 nucleotides read TGTGCCAGCAGGACACAGGGGGGTGGCTACACCTTC.

The chain recombines TRBV6-5 with TRBJ2-5, with 10 bases fitting TRBD1. Germline lookup yields CDR1 MNHEY and CDR2 SVGAGI. V gave up 7 bases and J gave up 5 bases; unmatched junction bases: 7. The CDR3 extends over 14 amino acids. The CDR3 here is CASKRDRGWETQYF. In DNA, the CDR3 is TGTGCCAGCAAACGGGACAGGGGCTGGGAGACCCAGTACTTC.

This rearrangement joins TRBV14 to TRBJ2-2, with a tentative D call TRBD2 (6 bases). The germline V gene encodes CDR1 SGHDN and CDR2 FVKESK. The CDR3 length is 15 residues. Deletions cut 4 bases from V and 7 bases from J, with 16 bases between. The CDR3 spells CASSLREPSSGELFF. CDR3 DNA: TGTGCCAGCAGCCTCCGGGAGCCGAGCAGCGGGGAGCTGTTTTTT.

A few counts support this clone. The V gene is TRBV28, the J gene TRBJ1-1; perhaps TRBD1 as D (6 bases). This CDR3 region has 15 residues. The V gene's germline CDR1 is MDHEN and CDR2 SYDVKM. Trimming took off 5 bases at V and 1 base at J, with 14 bases between the two ends. The CDR3 here is CASSDRTRRNTEAFF. CDR3 nucleotides: TGTGCCAGCAGTGACAGGACCCGTAGGAACACTGAAGCTTTCTTT.

The chain combines TRBV5-8 with TRBJ2-3; 8 bases match TRBD2. The CDR3 spans 16 residues. CDR1 and CDR2 (germline): SGHTS, YDEGEE. Unmatched junction bases numbered 6, after V lost 3 bases and J lost 0 bases. The DNA for the CDR3 is TGTGCCAGCAGCTCCTTAGCGGGACTCAGCACAGATACGCAGTATTTT. Its protein product is CASSSLAGLSTDTQYF. Together with reference TRBV5-8 and TRBJ2-3, the CDR3 gives the full variable domain: EAGVTQSPTHLIKTRGQQATLRCSPISGHTSVYWYQQALGLGLQFLLWYDEGEERNRGNFPPRFSGRQFPNYSSELNVNALELEDSALYLCASSSLAGLSTDTQYFGPGTRLTVL.

The V and J genes are TRBV7-2 and TRBJ2-5, with 8 bases that match TRBD2. J gave up 0 bases and V 6 bases, and 6 bases lay outside the gene matches. Germline V gene sequence: CDR1 SGHTA, CDR2 FQGNSA. This CDR3 region has 15 residues. The CDR3 loop is CASSPSGLYQETQYF. The CDR3 DNA reads as TGTGCCAGCAGTCCTAGCGGGTTGTACCAAGAGACCCAGTACTTC.

The V gene is TRBV10-3, the J gene TRBJ1-6; 9 bases line up with TRBD1. The CDR3 covers 14 residues. Germline V gene data show CDR1 as ENHRY and CDR2 as SYGVKD. The trim removed 8 bases at V and 6 bases at J, leaving 5 bases unmatched. CDR3: CAIGRQGGNSPLHF. For the CDR3, the DNA is TGTGCCATCGGAAGACAGGGGGGTAATTCACCCCTCCACTTT.

Remarks on this clone: The junction departs from the called germline gene at one end, perhaps through a read error. This same CDR3 is encoded by further DNA sequences in the sample. The chain links TRBV28 to TRBJ2-5; a weak D match, TRBD2 (5 bases). This CDR3 comprises 13 residues. Germline CDR1 reads MDHEN; CDR2 reads SYDVKM. The CDR3 protein is CASSSSIPGKKYF. Here the CDR3 DNA reads TGTGCTAGCAGTTCCTCGATACCGGGAAAAAAGTACTTC.

This chain connects TRBV28 to TRBJ2-1; D ambiguous. CDR3 length: 11 amino acids. Germline V lookup: CDR1 MDHEN, CDR2 SYDVKM. Trimming pared 7 bases from V and 9 bases from J, leaving 10 bases between. CDR3 sequence: CASTSPSEQFF. For the CDR3, the DNA is TGTGCCAGCACATCCCCCTCTGAGCAGTTCTTC.

The chain recombines TRBV9 with TRBJ1-3; the D is unclear. CDR1 SGDLS and CDR2 YYNGEE come from the germline V gene. Trimming took off 5 bases at V and 2 bases at J, with 11 bases between the two ends. The CDR3 loop spans 14 amino acids. The CDR3 here is CASRGSGAGNTIYF. The DNA of the CDR3 is TGTGCCAGCAGAGGGTCTGGAGCTGGAAACACCATATATTTT. Full variable domain (remainder filled in from reference TRBV9 and TRBJ1-3): DSGVTQTPKHLITATGQRVTLRCSPRSGDLSVYWYQQSLDQGLQFLIQYYNGEERAKGNILERFSAQQFPDLHSELNLSSLELGDSALYFCASRGSGAGNTIYFGEGSWLTVV.

This chain links TRBV5-8 with TRBJ1-2, with 7 nucleotides matching TRBD1. CDR1 and CDR2 from the germline V gene are SGHTS and YDEGEE. The CDR3 runs 14 residues. The J segment lost 7 bases and the V segment lost 4 bases, leaving 10 bases of the junction unmatched. CDR3: CASSLGQWGSGYTF. The CDR3, as DNA: TGTGCCAGCAGCCTGGGACAGTGGGGTTCTGGCTACACCTTC.

This clone was seen only once. This chain connects TRBV7-9 to TRBJ2-3; D gene uncertain. V was cut by 1 base and J by 0 bases, with 5 bases left in between. The length of the CDR3 is 14 residues. From germline, CDR1 is SEHNR and CDR2 FQNEAQ (reference sequence). The CDR3 here is CASSLGSSTDTQYF. CDR3 nucleotide sequence: TGTGCCAGCAGCTTAGGGAGTAGCACAGATACGCAGTATTTT.

J is TRBJ1-1 and V is TRBV6-5; D might be TRBD1 (5 bases). Germline CDR1 MNHEY, CDR2 SVGAGI. V was cut by 6 bases and J by 3 bases, with 11 bases left in between. The CDR3 is 13 residues long. CDR3 sequence: CASRLSRDTEAFF. CDR3 nucleotides: TGTGCCAGCAGACTCAGCAGGGACACTGAAGCTTTCTTT.

This chain connects TRBV7-8 to TRBJ1-1; D gene unclear. Germline V lookup: CDR1 SGHVS, CDR2 FQNEAQ. V lost 5 bases and J 0 bases, leaving 13 bases between the germline ends. This CDR3 is built from 15 residues. The CDR3 loop reads CASSPREGMNTEAFF. As DNA, the CDR3 is TGTGCCAGCAGCCCTCGAGAGGGTATGAACACTGAAGCTTTCTTT.

The chain has TRBV14 and TRBJ2-3, with D perhaps TRBD2 (7 bases). Per germline, CDR1 SGHDN and CDR2 FVKESK. This CDR3 is 14 amino acids long. Between the trimmed V and J ends, which lost 4 bases and 5 bases, there was a span of 13 bases. CDR3 protein: CASSPRGARDTQYF. The CDR3 DNA is TGTGCCAGCAGCCCCCGGGGGGCGAGAGATACGCAGTATTTT.

V usage is TRBV29-1 and J usage is TRBJ1-1; D is undetermined. The V and J ends lost 0 bases and 5 bases respectively, with 10 bases between them. Germline lookup yields CDR1 SQVTM and CDR2 ANQGSEA. This CDR3 is built from 13 residues. The CDR3: CSVEDLIGTEAFF. The CDR3 coding sequence is TGCAGCGTTGAAGATTTGATAGGGACTGAAGCTTTCTTT.

V usage is TRBV7-2 and J usage is TRBJ1-5; D is unclear. The CDR3 runs to 12 residues. The germline V and J ends were trimmed by 1 base and 7 bases, with 5 bases remaining between them. Germline V gene sequence: CDR1 SGHTA, CDR2 FQGNSA. CDR3 residues: CASSLEYQPQHF. The CDR3 DNA reads TGTGCCAGCAGCTTAGAGTACCAGCCCCAGCATTTT.

The rearrangement links TRBV3-1 (or the pseudogene TRBV3-2) to TRBJ1-1; possible D gene TRBD1, 5 bases. This CDR3 is 16 amino acids long. The ends were cut back, 4 bases at V and 0 bases at J, with 15 bases in the middle. The germline gives CDR1 LGHDT, CDR2 YNNKEL (reference sequence). The CDR3 sequence is CASSPPTVYMNTEAFF. The CDR3 nucleotides read TGTGCCAGCAGCCCCCCGACAGTCTACATGAACACTGAAGCTTTCTTT.

The chain has TRBV5-5 and TRBJ1-5; weak D call: TRBD1 (5 bases). V was clipped by 4 bases and J by 4 bases, with 18 bases between them. The CDR3 extends over 16 amino acids. Germline V gene lookup returns CDR1 SGHKS and CDR2 YYEKEE (reference sequence). CDR3 bases: TGTGCCAGCAGCCCCAGCACAGGATCCTATAATCAGCCCCAGCATTTT. As protein: CASSPSTGSYNQPQHF.